This T cell receptor (beta chain) comes out of a study of T cell repertoires in cytomegalovirus infection. Study-level background: CMV epitopes used comprised recently identified HLA-C-restricted ones and well-studied HLA-B-restricted ones. Carrying CMV and the relevant HLA type showed in public TCR beta signatures.

TCRdb recomputed calls from the reads with MiXCR, one row per CDR3 protein. The sample includes fewer than 950,000 distinct CDR3 sequences, 30% to 35% of them seen just once. Study-wide points: Ex vivo responses were dominated by HLA-C-restricted CMV-specific TCR beta clonotypes. Of the TCR beta families, the public ones yielded a cumulative frequency that identified carriers of CMV plus the relevant HLA.

The CDR3 covers 15 residues. The junction had 6 bases not matched to a gene; V was cut back by 7 bases and J by 5 bases. CDR1 and CDR2 from the germline V gene are MDHEN and SYDVKM. This clonotype showed up just a few times. Its antigen is not known. This rearrangement joins TRBV28 to TRBJ1-5, with 12 bases matching TRBD1. The TCR sequence derives from a human donor in good health (CMV status not recorded). Some clones in this sample may be carry-over from other donors' samples. Source: cultured CD8+ T cells from PBMCs, taken from culture after CMV antigen stimulation. The CDR3: CASTRDRGQDQPQHF. The CDR3 region has the DNA TGTGCCAGCACCCGGGACAGGGGGCAAGATCAGCCCCAGCATTTT.